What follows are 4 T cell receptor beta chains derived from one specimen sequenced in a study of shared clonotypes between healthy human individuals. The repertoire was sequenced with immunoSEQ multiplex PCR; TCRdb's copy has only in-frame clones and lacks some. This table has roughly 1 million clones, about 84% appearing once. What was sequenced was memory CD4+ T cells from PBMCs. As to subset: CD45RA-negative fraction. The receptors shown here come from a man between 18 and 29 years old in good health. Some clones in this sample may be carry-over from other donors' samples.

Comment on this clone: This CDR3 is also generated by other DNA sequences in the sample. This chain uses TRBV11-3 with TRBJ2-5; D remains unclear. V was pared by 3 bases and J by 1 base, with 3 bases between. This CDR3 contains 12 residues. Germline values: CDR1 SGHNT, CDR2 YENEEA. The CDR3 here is CASSLGQETQYF. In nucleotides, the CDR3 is TGTGCCAGCAGCTTGGGCCAAGAGACCCAGTACTTC. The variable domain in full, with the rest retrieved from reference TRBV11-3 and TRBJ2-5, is EAGVVQSPRYKIIEKKQPVAFWCNPISGHNTLYWYLQNLGQGPELLIRYENEEAVDDSQLPKDRFSAERLKGVDSTLKIQPAELGDSAVYLCASSLGQETQYFGPGTRLLVL.

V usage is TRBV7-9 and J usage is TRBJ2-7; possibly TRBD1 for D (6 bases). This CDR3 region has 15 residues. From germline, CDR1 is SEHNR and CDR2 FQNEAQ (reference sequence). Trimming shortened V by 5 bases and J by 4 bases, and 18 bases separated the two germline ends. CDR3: CASSREGGRRYEQYF. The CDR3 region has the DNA TGTGCCAGCAGCAGAGAAGGGGGTCGGAGATACGAGCAGTACTTC. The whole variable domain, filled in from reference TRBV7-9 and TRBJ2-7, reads DTGVSQNPRHKITKRGQNVTFRCDPISEHNRLYWYRQTLGQGPEFLTYFQNEAQLEKSRLLSDRFSAERPKGSFSTLEIQRTEQGDSAMYLCASSREGGRRYEQYFGPGTRLTVT.

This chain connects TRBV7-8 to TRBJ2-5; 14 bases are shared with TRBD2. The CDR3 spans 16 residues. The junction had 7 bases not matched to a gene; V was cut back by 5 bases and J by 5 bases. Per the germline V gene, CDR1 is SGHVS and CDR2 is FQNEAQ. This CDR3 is CASSPRLAGGLETQYF. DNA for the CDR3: TGTGCCAGCAGCCCCCGACTAGCGGGAGGGTTGGAGACCCAGTACTTC.

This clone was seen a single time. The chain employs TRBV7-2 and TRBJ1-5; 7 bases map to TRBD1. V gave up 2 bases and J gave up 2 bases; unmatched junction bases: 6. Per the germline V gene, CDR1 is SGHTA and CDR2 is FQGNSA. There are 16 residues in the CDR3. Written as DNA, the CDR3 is TGTGCCAGCAGCTTATTCAGGGGGTCGGGCAATCAGCCCCAGCATTTT. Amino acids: CASSLFRGSGNQPQHF.